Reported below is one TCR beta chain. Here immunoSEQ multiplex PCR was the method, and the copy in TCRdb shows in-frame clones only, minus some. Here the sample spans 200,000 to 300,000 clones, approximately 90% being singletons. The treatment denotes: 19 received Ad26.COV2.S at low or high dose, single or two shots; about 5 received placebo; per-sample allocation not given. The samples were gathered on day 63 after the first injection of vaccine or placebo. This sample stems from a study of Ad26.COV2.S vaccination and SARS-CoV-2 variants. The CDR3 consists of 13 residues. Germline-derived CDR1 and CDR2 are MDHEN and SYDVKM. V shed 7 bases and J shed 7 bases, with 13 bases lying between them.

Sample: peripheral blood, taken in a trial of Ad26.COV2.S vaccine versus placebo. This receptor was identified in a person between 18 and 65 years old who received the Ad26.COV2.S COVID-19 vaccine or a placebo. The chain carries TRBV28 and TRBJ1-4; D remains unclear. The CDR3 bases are TGTGCCAGCACGGGAGTCCGATTTGAAAAACTGTTTTTT. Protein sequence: CASTGVRFEKLFF.